This T cell receptor beta chain was recovered during a study of T cell responses to AZD1222 COVID-19 vaccine. Comment on this clone: Its antigen is not known.

Overall study results and limits: Females outnumbered males among donors, who were mostly white British; clonal diversity was possibly underestimated. Spike as a whole was targeted by vaccine-associated CD4 TCRs, dominant at 160-218 and 743-854.

The trim removed 1 base at V and 3 bases at J, leaving 14 bases unmatched. Germline CDR1 reads SGHVS; CDR2 reads FQNEAQ. The CDR3 covers 18 residues. TCRdb's table, derived via immunoSEQ multiplex PCR, lists solely in-frame clones and lacks some. The table shows 150,000 to 200,000 clones, with 85% to 90% occurring only once. The material sequenced was peripheral blood, taken on day 0 of AZD1222 vaccination. The sequence was obtained from an adult in good health. The V gene is TRBV7-8, the J gene TRBJ2-7; 8 bases are a match to TRBD1. DNA for the CDR3: TGTGCCAGCAGCTTAGTGGGGGAGCCAGGGGGCCTGTACTACGAGCAGTACTTC. This sequence encodes CASSLVGEPGGLYYEQYF.